The T cell receptor beta chain under discussion was sequenced for a study of blood T cell repertoires in COVID-19. As handled by the study authors: Estimated nucleated cell counts came from reference gene primer amplification. Here immunoSEQ multiplex PCR was the method, and the copy in TCRdb shows in-frame clones only, minus some. V and J calls and clone size are those listed in that table; D and trimming were worked out from the DNA. The data contain 45,000 to 55,000 clones, about 63% of them singletons. The sequence derives from a woman aged 70-85 years with acute or convalescent COVID-19. The specimen sequenced was peripheral blood.

The CDR3 loop reads CASRDRGSYEQYF. The CDR3, as DNA: TGTGCCAGCCGGGACAGGGGCTCTTACGAGCAGTACTTC. The rearrangement joins TRBV19 to TRBJ2-7, with TRBD1 identical over 10 bases. Trimming took 9 bases from V and 4 from J; bases not matched to a gene: 6. This CDR3 has 13 residues. Looked up from germline, CDR1 is LNHDA and CDR2 is SQIVND (reference sequence).